The clone carrying this T cell receptor beta chain appeared many times. All donors were healthy Caucasians. Trimming pared 3 bases from V and 8 bases from J, leaving 16 bases between. The CDR3 totals 14 residues. Germline assignment: CDR1 MGHRA and CDR2 YSYEKL. A template switching step contributed a universal primer site, while unique molecular identifiers were present in the cDNA. In TCRdb, the 5' RACE reads were re-called with MiXCR into one record per CDR3 protein. The sample lists about 690,000 distinct CDR3 sequences; around 6.1% were seen once. These data are taken from a study of identical twins.

This receptor was obtained from a man in his late teens or twenties in good health. The sequencing input was naive T cells sorted from blood. The rearrangement links TRBV4-1 to TRBJ1-2; D remains unclear. CDR3 region: CASSHPPGGGGYTF. In DNA form, the CDR3 reads TGCGCCAGCAGCCACCCCCCGGGAGGCGGAGGCTACACCTTC.